These 28 T cell receptor beta chains share one sample of origin, sequenced in a study of regulatory T cells in long-lasting Graves disease. Time point reported: newly diagnosed GD, antithyroid drugs for less than 3 months. Extracted PBMC RNA gave rise to the TCR library. Construction of TCR beta libraries relied on iRepertoire HTBI primers and on Arm-PCR targeting CDR3 regions. TCRdb reanalysed the multiplex PCR reads using MiXCR and keeps one entry per CDR3 protein. The sample yields 550,000 to 700,000 distinct CDR3 sequences, roughly 16% seen once. This same sample was also taken into another study, of T cells in Graves' hyperthyroidism and ophthalmopathy.

Sequencing was performed on peripheral blood mononuclear cells (PBMCs), taken at new diagnosis, from a patient treated with antithyroid drugs. The source is a man aged 18 to 30 with Graves disease.

This clonotype was seen repeatedly, ten times or more. The CDR3 protein is CASSQALGTDTQYF. The CDR3 DNA reads as TGTGCCAGCAGCCAAGCCCTTGGCACAGATACGCAGTATTTT. The V gene is TRBV14, the J gene TRBJ2-3, with D unclear. The CDR3 contains 14 residues. Trimming took 1 base from V and 1 from J, leaving 6 bases between them. CDR1 and CDR2 (germline): SGHDN, FVKESK.

This clonotype was counted ten times or more. This chain joins TRBV13 and TRBJ2-1; 7 nucleotides match TRBD1. This CDR3 region has 16 residues. Trimming removed 0 bases from V and 2 bases from J; junction bases left unmatched: 4. Germline V CDR1 and CDR2: PRHDT, FYEKMQ (reference sequence). For the CDR3, the DNA is TGTGCCAGCAGCTTAGGCAGGGGGTTGGCCTACAATGAGCAGTTCTTC. It encodes CASSLGRGLAYNEQFF.

In the case of this clonotype: One end of the junction is discordant with germline, which a read error may explain. This sequence joins TRBV12-3 or TRBV12-4 and TRBJ1-2; tentatively, D is TRBD1 (6 bases). The CDR3 extends over 12 amino acids. CDR3 residues: CARSSQGYGYTF. The CDR3 region has the DNA TGTGCCAGAAGTTCACAGGGATATGGCTACACCTTC.

There are a few counts of this clonotype. The chain carries TRBV7-9 and TRBJ1-5; D gene uncertain. This CDR3 is built from 16 residues. Trimming shortened V by 1 base and J by 6 bases, and 16 bases separated the two germline ends. CDR1 and CDR2 (germline): SEHNR, FQNEAQ (reference sequence). The CDR3 DNA follows: TGTGCCAGCAGCTTAGAAGCTGTAAGTACGCCTCAGCCCCAGCATTTT. It yields the protein CASSLEAVSTPQPQHF.

This sequence joins TRBV20-1 and TRBJ1-2, with TRBD1 matching 8 bases. Trimming removed 0 bases from V and 4 bases from J; junction bases left unmatched: 7. This CDR3 has 15 residues. Per the germline V gene, CDR1 is DFQATT and CDR2 is SNEGSKA (reference sequence). The CDR3 is CSARDQGDRSYGYTF. CDR3 sequence (DNA): TGCAGTGCTAGAGATCAAGGGGACAGGTCCTATGGCTACACCTTC.

This chain links TRBV7-3 with TRBJ2-1; 10 nucleotides align to TRBD2. CDR1 is SGHTA and CDR2 is FQGTGA in the germline V gene. This CDR3 region has 18 residues. Unmatched junction bases numbered 12, after V lost 0 bases and J lost 7 bases. The CDR3 here is CASSLTPTISSGRNEQFF. The CDR3 DNA reads as TGTGCCAGCAGCTTAACTCCTACCATCAGTAGCGGGAGGAATGAGCAGTTCTTC. Full variable domain (outside the CDR3, taken from reference TRBV7-3 and TRBJ2-1): GAGVSQTPSNKVTEKGKYVELRCDPISGHTALYWYRQSLGQGPEFLIYFQGTGAADDSGLPNDRFFAVRPEGSVSTLKIQRTERGDSAVYLCASSLTPTISSGRNEQFFGPGTRLTVL.

This clonotype was counted a few times. This could be a read error, since a much larger clone is one nucleotide away. The chain employs TRBV6-1 and TRBJ1-4; D gene unclear. The V end was cut by 10 bases, the J end by 7 bases, with 10 bases between. Per germline, CDR1 MNHNS and CDR2 SASEGT. This CDR3 has 11 residues. CDR3 loop: CAISLSEKLFF. The DNA of the CDR3 is TGTGCCATAAGTTTATCTGAAAAACTGTTTTTT.

This clonotype was observed at least ten times. The gene calls are TRBV7-8 and TRBJ2-1; D not certain. The germline V and J ends were trimmed by 4 bases and 2 bases, with 6 bases remaining between them. Germline CDR1 reads SGHVS; CDR2 reads FQNEAQ. The CDR3 contains 13 residues. DNA of the CDR3: TGTGCCAGCAGCTCGATGACCTACAATGAGCAGTTCTTC. It is translated as CASSSMTYNEQFF.

The V gene is TRBV25-1, the J gene TRBJ1-4; no definite D call. CDR1 and CDR2 (germline): MGHDK, SYGVNS. The CDR3 has 14 amino acids. The V and J ends lost 8 bases and 7 bases respectively, with 17 bases between them. CDR3: CASSPAGYAEKLFF. The CDR3 nucleotides read TGTGCCAGCTCCCCAGCGGGGTACGCTGAAAAACTGTTTTTT.

This clonotype was detected many times. J is TRBJ2-5 and V is TRBV18; 8 positions match TRBD2. Germline lookup yields CDR1 KGHSH and CDR2 LQKENI. V lost 2 bases and J lost 0; bases outside the gene matches: 11. CDR3 size: 18 residues. CDR3 coding DNA: TGTGCCAGCTCACCAGAGGGACGGCGGGAGGCGTACCAAGAGACCCAGTACTTC. Its translation: CASSPEGRREAYQETQYF.

This clonotype was observed a handful of times. This chain connects TRBV4-1 to TRBJ1-5; D not resolved. With 4 bases removed from V and 0 bases from J, the gap between germline ends came to 13 bases. CDR1 MGHRA and CDR2 YSYEKL come from the germline V gene. The CDR3 covers 16 residues. The CDR3 nucleotides are TGCGCCAGCAGCCTCAGCCCGGATTATAGCAATCAGCCCCAGCATTTT. Amino acids: CASSLSPDYSNQPQHF.

This clonotype was counted at least ten times. J is TRBJ1-3 and V is TRBV20-1; D unclear. The CDR3 totals 13 residues. The V and J ends lost 1 base and 0 bases respectively, with 4 bases between them. CDR1 is DFQATT and CDR2 is SNEGSKA in the germline V gene (reference sequence). The CDR3 is CSARVGSGNTIYF. CDR3 bases: TGCAGTGCTAGAGTGGGCTCTGGAAACACCATATATTTT.

The CDR3 bases are TGTGCCAGCTCTAAAGGGGGAGTCTACGAGCAGTACTTC. As protein: CASSKGGVYEQYF. V usage is TRBV18 and J usage is TRBJ2-7, with D possibly TRBD1 on 6 matching bases. Deletions cut 6 bases from V and 3 bases from J, with 12 bases between. The germline V gene encodes CDR1 KGHSH and CDR2 LQKENI. This CDR3 region has 13 residues. The variable domain in full, completed from reference TRBV18 and TRBJ2-7, reads NAGVMQNPRHLVRRRGQEARLRCSPMKGHSHVYWYRQLPEEGLKFMVYLQKENIIDESGMPKERFSAEFPKEGPSILRIQQVVRGDSAAYFCASSKGGVYEQYFGPGTRLTVT.

Ten or more counts support this clonotype. J is TRBJ2-7 and V is TRBV27, with 7 positions matching TRBD1. The CDR3 covers 15 residues. V shed 4 bases and J 0 bases; nucleotides not matched to a gene: 6. Per germline, CDR1 MNHEY and CDR2 SMNVEV (reference sequence). The CDR3 loop is CASSSTGAFSYEQYF. The CDR3 DNA reads as TGTGCCAGCAGTTCCACAGGGGCCTTCTCCTACGAGCAGTACTTC.

This clonotype was observed many times. The rearrangement links TRBV10-1 to TRBJ2-7; the D is unclear. Germline CDR1 reads WNHNN; CDR2 reads SYGVQD (reference sequence). The V and J ends lost 7 bases and 0 bases respectively, with 7 bases between them. The CDR3 sequence is 12 residues long. The CDR3: CASKPSSYEQYF. DNA of the CDR3: TGCGCCAGCAAGCCTAGCTCCTACGAGCAGTACTTC.

This clonotype was counted ten times or more. The V gene is TRBV6-5, the J gene TRBJ1-2; TRBD1 matches 7 bases. There are 15 residues in the CDR3. V shed 0 bases and J 7 bases; nucleotides not matched to a gene: 8. From germline, CDR1 is MNHEY and CDR2 SVGAGI. The CDR3 reads CASSYSGTARSGYTF. The CDR3 bases are TGTGCCAGCAGTTACTCAGGGACAGCCCGGAGTGGCTACACCTTC.

In the case of this clonotype: A much larger clone lies one base from this, so it may be a read error. This chain joins TRBV7-9 and TRBJ2-5, with TRBD1 matching over 9 bases. The germline V gene has CDR1 SEHNR and CDR2 FQNEAQ (reference sequence). The V gene end was trimmed by 5 bases and the J gene end by 4 bases; junction bases not matched to a gene: 5. The CDR3 length is 14 residues. CDR3 DNA: TGTGCCAGCAGCCGGGACAGGGAGCGAGAGACCCAGTACTTC. Amino acids: CASSRDRERETQYF.

The V gene is TRBV13, the J gene TRBJ1-1; no clear D. Trimming pared 0 bases from V and 1 base from J, leaving 12 bases between. The V gene's germline CDR1 is PRHDT and CDR2 FYEKMQ (reference sequence). CDR3 length: 16 amino acids. As DNA, the CDR3 is TGTGCCAGCAGCTTAGGCTTGGCGGGCCCGAACACTGAAGCTTTCTTT. It encodes CASSLGLAGPNTEAFF.

This clonotype has more than one count but fewer than ten. V and J are TRBV4-1 and TRBJ2-2; D is unresolved. Germline assignment: CDR1 MGHRA and CDR2 YSYEKL. CDR3 length: 16 amino acids. Deletions cut 4 bases from V and 2 bases from J, with 14 bases between. The CDR3 bases are TGCGCCAGCAGCCGAGCCGACCTATTTAACACCGGGGAGCTGTTTTTT. Its translation is CASSRADLFNTGELFF.

This clonotype appeared a few times. This chain links TRBV7-9 with TRBJ1-1; 7 bases match TRBD1. The V gene end was trimmed by 5 bases and the J gene end by 11 bases; junction bases not matched to a gene: 17. From germline, CDR1 is SEHNR and CDR2 FQNEAQ (reference sequence). This CDR3 is built from 15 residues. The CDR3 DNA sequence: TGTGCCAGCAGCCCAGGAGGTCGGGACAGAAGGGCCGCTTTCTTT. Its translation: CASSPGGRDRRAAFF.

The table lists this clonotype with many counts. One junction end does not reproduce the germline sequence, and a read error may be involved. The CDR3, as DNA: TGTGCCGGCAGTTTAGGACCCCGGTACGAGCAGTACTTC. This sequence encodes CAGSLGPRYEQYF. V gene TRBV27 combines with J gene TRBJ2-7; the D is unclear. This CDR3 has 13 amino acids. Germline assignment: CDR1 MNHEY and CDR2 SMNVEV (reference sequence).

This clonotype came up many times. The chain combines TRBV5-1 with TRBJ1-2; D not resolved. CDR3 length equals 13 residues. Trimming cost V 1 base and J 6 bases, with 10 bases left between them. Germline CDR1 is SGHRS and CDR2 is YFSETQ. The CDR3 DNA reads as TGCGCCAGCAGCTTGCGAACAGTCGATGGCTACACCTTC. Translated: CASSLRTVDGYTF.

There are many counts of this clonotype. This rearrangement joins TRBV7-9 to TRBJ2-1, with 9 nucleotides matching TRBD2. This CDR3 is 16 amino acids long. The V gene's germline CDR1 is SEHNR and CDR2 FQNEAQ (reference sequence). The V segment lost 5 bases and the J segment 6 bases; nucleotides outside the gene matches: 11. CDR3 sequence reads: CASSHLVGGRANEQFF. Written as DNA, the CDR3 is TGTGCCAGCAGCCACCTAGTTGGCGGGAGGGCCAATGAGCAGTTCTTC.

This clonotype was counted many times. The chain combines TRBV11-2 with TRBJ1-1, with D uncertain. Germline V CDR1 and CDR2: SGHAT, FQNNGV. Trimming pared 0 bases from V and 1 base from J, leaving 15 bases between. This CDR3 region has 17 residues. CDR3: CASSLDREGWKNTEAFF. CDR3 sequence (DNA): TGTGCCAGCAGCTTAGACCGGGAGGGATGGAAGAACACTGAAGCTTTCTTT.

The chain links TRBV14 to TRBJ2-6; D unresolved. Germline V gives CDR1 SGHDN, CDR2 FVKESK. This CDR3 contains 16 residues. V shed 0 bases and J shed 2 bases, with 8 bases lying between them. CDR3 loop: CASSQDLGTGANVLTF. CDR3 sequence (DNA): TGTGCCAGCAGCCAAGATCTCGGAACTGGGGCCAACGTCCTGACTTTC. The full variable domain, its missing parts supplied by reference TRBV14 and TRBJ2-6, is EAGVTQFPSHSVIEKGQTVTLRCDPISGHDNLYWYRRVMGKEIKFLLHFVKESKQDESGMPNNRFLAERTGGTYSTLKVQPAELEDSGVYFCASSQDLGTGANVLTFGAGSRLTVL.

At least ten counts were recorded for this clonotype. The rearrangement joins TRBV24-1 to TRBJ1-1, with D unresolved. Germline CDR1 KGHDR, CDR2 SFDVKD. V lost 4 bases, J lost 8 bases, and 10 bases lay in between. CDR3 size: 12 residues. DNA for the CDR3: TGTGCCACCAGTGACGCCACGGGGGAAGCTTTCTTT. Its translation is CATSDATGEAFF.

This clonotype was seen a few times. The chain is built from TRBV7-3 and TRBJ2-3; D call uncertain. The CDR3 is 15 residues long. Trimming pared 3 bases from V and 0 bases from J, leaving 10 bases between. Looked up from germline, CDR1 is SGHTA and CDR2 is FQGTGA. CDR3: CASSLIGSSTDTQYF. The CDR3 region has the DNA TGTGCCAGCAGCTTGATCGGGTCTAGCACAGATACGCAGTATTTT.

This clonotype turned up a few times. The rearrangement links TRBV24-1 to TRBJ2-3, with TRBD2 matching 10 bases. There are 17 residues in the CDR3. V gave up 4 bases and J gave up 0 bases; unmatched junction bases: 6. From germline, CDR1 is KGHDR and CDR2 SFDVKD. CDR3 protein: CATSDSGLAFSTDTQYF. The DNA of the CDR3 is TGTGCCACCAGTGACTCGGGACTAGCGTTTAGCACAGATACGCAGTATTTT.